Reported below is one TCR beta chain. The antigen is not known. The sample comes from a study of cytomegalovirus exposure and HLA in healthy donors. V shed 0 bases and J shed 2 bases, with 9 bases lying between them. Germline lookup yields CDR1 SGHRS and CDR2 YFSETQ. This CDR3 contains 15 residues. PCR employed 60 Vbeta and 13 Jbeta primers. Produced via immunoSEQ multiplex PCR; TCRdb's table is partial and in-frame only. Found here are 50,000 or so clones; the top ten clones hold roughly 9.6%. The study's findings and limits: Trimming of TCR beta V- and J-genes showed a link, identified in a later analysis, to a missense DCLRE1C variant. 150 or so TCR beta chains were listed as cytomegalovirus-associated. Highly shared sequence variants in one cluster were likely a sequencing artifact. There were reportedly fewer N-insertions in an Asian-associated ancestry cluster than the approximately 640-donor mean, in a later analysis.

V is TRBV5-1 and J is TRBJ1-5; no firm D call. The sample taken for sequencing was PBMCs. The sequence came from a man in his fifties in good health and CMV-seropositive. The CDR3 DNA sequence: TGCGCCAGCAGCTTGGGCGGAGAGGGCAATCAGCCCCAGCATTTT. Protein sequence: CASSLGGEGNQPQHF.